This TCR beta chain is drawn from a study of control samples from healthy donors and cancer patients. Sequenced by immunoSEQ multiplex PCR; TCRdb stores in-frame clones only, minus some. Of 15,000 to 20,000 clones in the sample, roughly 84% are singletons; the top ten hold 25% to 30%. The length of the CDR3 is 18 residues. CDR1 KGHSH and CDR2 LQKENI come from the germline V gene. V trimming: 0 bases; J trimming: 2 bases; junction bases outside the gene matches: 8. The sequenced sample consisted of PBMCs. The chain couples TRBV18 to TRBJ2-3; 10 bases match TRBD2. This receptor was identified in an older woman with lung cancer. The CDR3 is CASSPPASGSFITDTQYF. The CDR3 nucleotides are TGTGCCAGCTCACCACCGGCTAGCGGGAGCTTTATCACAGATACGCAGTATTTT.